The 29 T cell receptor beta chains below come from one sample, sequenced in a study of blood T cell repertoires in COVID-19. This table comes from immunoSEQ multiplex PCR, and its TCRdb copy is limited to in-frame clones, with some not included. The sample has 150,000 to 200,000 clones, 86% seen once. Sequencing was carried out using peripheral blood. The receptors here all came from a woman aged 55-69 years with COVID-19, enrolled during active disease.

V and J are TRBV4-1 and TRBJ1-5; tentatively, D is TRBD1 (5 bases). The CDR3 is 18 amino acids. The V gene lost 0 bases and the J gene lost 1 base, with 16 bases spanning the gap. Germline V lookup: CDR1 MGHRA, CDR2 YSYEKL. The CDR3 reads CASSQEGGYRASNQPQHF. CDR3 sequence (DNA): TGCGCCAGCAGCCAAGAGGGGGGGTACCGGGCGAGCAATCAGCCCCAGCATTTT.

This chain uses TRBV24-1 with TRBJ1-1; D might be TRBD1 (5 bases). Trimming cost V 9 bases and J 4 bases, with 14 bases left between them. The CDR3 is 13 amino acids. Germline assignment: CDR1 KGHDR and CDR2 SFDVKD. The CDR3 DNA follows: TGTGCCACCCGGGACTTGTTGGGCACTGAAGCTTTCTTT. This encodes CATRDLLGTEAFF.

This clone was seen only once. The V and J genes are TRBV9 and TRBJ2-2, with 9 positions matching TRBD2. The germline CDR1 and CDR2 sequences are SGDLS and YYNGEE. Trimming cost V 0 bases and J 4 bases; bases outside gene matches: 4. The CDR3 spans 16 residues. Here the CDR3 reads CASSVAGGRGTGELFF. The CDR3 nucleotides are TGTGCCAGCAGCGTAGCGGGCGGGAGGGGCACCGGGGAGCTGTTTTTT. Using reference TRBV9 and TRBJ2-2 for the parts outside the CDR3, the full variable domain is DSGVTQTPKHLITATGQRVTLRCSPRSGDLSVYWYQQSLDQGLQFLIQYYNGEERAKGNILERFSAQQFPDLHSELNLSSLELGDSALYFCASSVAGGRGTGELFFGEGSRLTVL.

The chain joins TRBV9 to TRBJ2-7; 11 bases match TRBD2. Germline CDR1 reads SGDLS; CDR2 reads YYNGEE. This CDR3 is built from 15 residues. The junction had 6 bases not matched to a gene; V was cut back by 3 bases and J by 4 bases. The CDR3 loop reads CASSAGLADNYEQYF. The CDR3 DNA reads as TGTGCCAGCAGCGCGGGACTAGCGGACAATTACGAGCAGTACTTC.

J is TRBJ2-1 and V is TRBV19, with TRBD2 matching over 10 bases. Germline CDR1 and CDR2: LNHDA and SQIVND (reference sequence). V lost 8 bases and J lost 7; bases outside the gene matches: 8. The CDR3 sequence is 14 residues long. Here the CDR3 DNA reads TGTGCCAGTGCTGCTAGCGGGAGCAGTAATGAGCAGTTCTTC. It translates to CASAASGSSNEQFF.

The J gene is TRBJ1-6, the V gene TRBV10-3; 10 bases fit TRBD1. Germline CDR1 reads ENHRY; CDR2 reads SYGVKD. The V gene end was trimmed by 1 base and the J gene end by 7 bases; junction bases not matched to a gene: 1. The CDR3 loop spans 15 amino acids. CDR3 amino acids: CAISEWGQGNSPLHF. CDR3 DNA: TGTGCCATCAGTGAGTGGGGACAGGGGAATTCACCCCTCCACTTT.

The V call is TRBV6-5, the J call TRBJ2-3; TRBD1 matches at 8 bases. The CDR3 sequence is 14 residues long. Unmatched junction bases numbered 2, after V lost 2 bases and J lost 4 bases. Germline V gene lookup returns CDR1 MNHEY and CDR2 SVGAGI. CDR3 sequence (DNA): TGTGCCAGCAGTTACGACAGGGGTGCAGATACGCAGTATTTT. Amino acids: CASSYDRGADTQYF.

This chain joins TRBV18 and TRBJ2-5; D perhaps matches TRBD2 (5 bases). CDR3 length: 14 amino acids. Between the trimmed V and J ends, which lost 3 bases and 1 base, there was a span of 9 bases. Germline V gene lookup returns CDR1 KGHSH and CDR2 LQKENI. The CDR3 is CASSPGAAQETQYF. DNA for the CDR3: TGTGCCAGCTCACCGGGAGCGGCCCAAGAGACCCAGTACTTC.

The J gene is TRBJ1-6, the V gene TRBV6-5; TRBD1 aligns across 10 bases. Germline assignment: CDR1 MNHEY and CDR2 SVGAGI. The CDR3 length is 14 residues. Trimming removed 8 bases from V and 9 bases from J; junction bases left unmatched: 7. CDR3 amino acids: CASAPGQGISPLHF. The CDR3, as DNA: TGTGCCAGCGCCCCGGGACAGGGGATTTCACCCCTCCACTTT.

The rearrangement uses TRBV23-1 and TRBJ2-1; a possible D gene is TRBD2 (5 bases). TRBV23-1 is filed as an ORF, its function uncertain. CDR3 length: 16 amino acids. V was shortened by 1 base and J by 4 bases, with 14 bases between the two germline ends. The CDR3 spells CASSQFYPAAYNEQFF. The DNA of the CDR3 is TGCGCCAGCAGTCAATTCTACCCAGCGGCGTACAATGAGCAGTTCTTC.

The chain combines TRBV6-5 with TRBJ2-7; maybe TRBD1 (6 bases). V lost 0 bases, J lost 5 bases, and 17 bases lay in between. The CDR3 is 16 amino acids. Germline loops: CDR1 MNHEY, CDR2 SVGAGI. The CDR3 protein is CASSYSPGHPYDEQYF. In nucleotides, the CDR3 is TGTGCCAGCAGTTACTCACCGGGACACCCTTATGACGAGCAGTACTTC.

The chain carries TRBV19 and TRBJ2-5, with TRBD1 matching 8 bases. V gave up 4 bases and J gave up 5 bases; unmatched junction bases: 12. CDR1 and CDR2 (germline): LNHDA, SQIVND (reference sequence). This CDR3 has 16 residues. The CDR3: CASSRGRTGLRETQYF. The CDR3 nucleotides read TGTGCCAGTAGTAGGGGCCGGACAGGGCTGAGGGAGACCCAGTACTTC. Together with reference TRBV19 and TRBJ2-5, the CDR3 gives the full variable domain: DGGITQSPKYLFRKEGQNVTLSCEQNLNHDAMYWYRQDPGQGLRLIYYSQIVNDFQKGDIAEGYSVSREKKESFPLTVTSAQKNPTAFYLCASSRGRTGLRETQYFGPGTRLLVL.

This chain uses TRBV5-6 with TRBJ2-7; 11 nucleotides match TRBD2. The V segment lost 1 base and the J segment 2 bases; nucleotides outside the gene matches: 2. Germline CDR1 SGHDT, CDR2 YYEEEE. This CDR3 spans 15 amino acids. CDR3 nucleotides: TGTGCCAGCAGCTTGCGGACTAGCGGGCCCTACGAGCAGTACTTC. It translates to CASSLRTSGPYEQYF.

The chain is built from TRBV7-9 and TRBJ2-3; maybe TRBD1 (5 bases). Between the trimmed V and J ends, which lost 4 bases and 6 bases, there was a span of 11 bases. CDR1 and CDR2 (germline): SEHNR, FQNEAQ (reference sequence). The CDR3 has 13 amino acids. CDR3 residues: CASSSRSGDTQYF. CDR3 DNA: TGTGCCAGCAGCTCACGGTCAGGGGATACGCAGTATTTT.

This chain uses TRBV6-5 with TRBJ2-7, with D possibly matching TRBD1 (6 bases). V lost 6 bases and J lost 0, with 15 bases in between. Germline assignment: CDR1 MNHEY and CDR2 SVGAGI. This CDR3 comprises 15 residues. The CDR3 DNA is TGTGCCAGCAGCAATCAGGGGACCATCTCCTACGAGCAGTACTTC. Protein sequence: CASSNQGTISYEQYF.

The chain recombines TRBV25-1 with TRBJ1-1, with D possibly TRBD1 on 6 matching bases. This CDR3 region has 12 residues. Germline V gene lookup returns CDR1 MGHDK and CDR2 SYGVNS. V was clipped by 4 bases and J by 7 bases, with 10 bases between them. CDR3 DNA: TGTGCCAGCAGTGTAGGACAGCGTGAAGCTTTCTTT. This encodes CASSVGQREAFF.

This clone was counted once. J is TRBJ1-1 and V is TRBV19; the D gene is possibly TRBD1 (6 bases). V was trimmed by 5 bases and J by 0 bases, leaving 16 bases between them. The CDR3 loop spans 16 amino acids. Germline values: CDR1 LNHDA, CDR2 SQIVND (reference sequence). The CDR3 region has the DNA TGTGCCAGTAGTCCCCGGCCGGGACAAATGAACACTGAAGCTTTCTTT. It yields the protein CASSPRPGQMNTEAFF. The full variable domain, rest sourced from reference TRBV19 and TRBJ1-1, is DGGITQSPKYLFRKEGQNVTLSCEQNLNHDAMYWYRQDPGQGLRLIYYSQIVNDFQKGDIAEGYSVSREKKESFPLTVTSAQKNPTAFYLCASSPRPGQMNTEAFFGQGTRLTVV.

The rearrangement links TRBV7-3 to TRBJ2-1; D unresolved. This CDR3 is built from 15 residues. Germline V gives CDR1 SGHTA, CDR2 FQGTGA. Between the trimmed V and J ends, which lost 1 base and 7 bases, there was a span of 14 bases. The CDR3 spells CASSLRPPDTNEQFF. The CDR3 nucleotides are TGTGCCAGCAGCTTAAGGCCTCCCGATACAAATGAGCAGTTCTTC. Looking up the rest from reference TRBV7-3 and TRBJ2-1 gives the full variable domain: GAGVSQTPSNKVTEKGKYVELRCDPISGHTALYWYRQSLGQGPEFLIYFQGTGAADDSGLPNDRFFAVRPEGSVSTLKIQRTERGDSAVYLCASSLRPPDTNEQFFGPGTRLTVL.

This clone was observed a handful of times. V and J are TRBV28 and TRBJ1-2; 7 nucleotides align to TRBD1. After removal of 5 bases from V and 8 bases from J, the junction contained 11 bases not matched to a gene. The CDR3 has 14 amino acids. Germline CDR1 reads MDHEN; CDR2 reads SYDVKM. CDR3 sequence (DNA): TGTGCCAGCAGTCCTCGGGACAGCGGGGGAGGCTACACCTTC. Translating gives CASSPRDSGGGYTF.

The chain links TRBV6-5 to TRBJ1-2, with TRBD1 matching over 7 bases. CDR3 length: 13 amino acids. Trimming removed 6 bases from V and 3 bases from J; junction bases left unmatched: 4. Germline V lookup: CDR1 MNHEY, CDR2 SVGAGI. CDR3 in amino acids: CASRVGTDYGYTF. DNA of the CDR3: TGTGCCAGCAGAGTTGGGACAGACTATGGCTACACCTTC.

Written as DNA, the CDR3 is TGTGCCAGCACCCGGGGAAACACCATATATTTT. Translated, it gives CASTRGNTIYF. The J gene is TRBJ1-3, the V gene TRBV28, with D unresolved. Germline CDR1 reads MDHEN; CDR2 reads SYDVKM. This CDR3 has 11 amino acids. The germline V and J ends were trimmed by 7 bases and 4 bases, with 5 bases remaining between them. Combining the CDR3 with reference TRBV28 and TRBJ1-3 gives the whole variable domain DVKVTQSSRYLVKRTGEKVFLECVQDMDHENMFWYRQDPGLGLRLIYFSYDVKMKEKGDIPEGYSVSREKKERFSLILESASTNQTSMYLCASTRGNTIYFGEGSWLTVV.

This chain links TRBV2 with TRBJ1-6; 8 nucleotides match TRBD1. The V gene's germline CDR1 is SNHLY and CDR2 FYNNEI. This CDR3 spans 18 amino acids. V shed 4 bases, J shed 2 bases, and the junction held 10 bases outside the gene matches. CDR3 bases: TGTGCCAGCAGTGTGGTCAGGGGGCGAGGAACCTATAATTCACCCCTCCACTTT. Amino acids: CASSVVRGRGTYNSPLHF. The full variable domain, rest sourced from reference TRBV2 and TRBJ1-6, is EPEVTQTPSHQVTQMGQEVILRCVPISNHLYFYWYRQILGQKVEFLVSFYNNEISEKSEIFDDQFSVERPDGSNFTLKIRSTKLEDSAMYFCASSVVRGRGTYNSPLHFGNGTRLTVT.

The chain uses TRBV18 and TRBJ1-5; D may be TRBD1 (5 bases). Trimming cost V 0 bases and J 2 bases, with 14 bases left between them. This CDR3 region has 17 residues. Per the germline V gene, CDR1 is KGHSH and CDR2 is LQKENI. CDR3 sequence (DNA): TGTGCCAGCTCACCACCGGCAGGGATGGCGGGCAATCAGCCCCAGCATTTT. Translated, it gives CASSPPAGMAGNQPQHF.

The J gene is TRBJ1-4, the V gene TRBV2; tentatively, D is TRBD1 (6 bases). The germline V gene has CDR1 SNHLY and CDR2 FYNNEI. V lost 1 base and J lost 10, with 22 bases in between. The CDR3 is 17 residues long. CDR3 nucleotides: TGTGCCAGCAGTGAAGGCCGCAGGGGCCTCAACTCCGGAAAACTGTTTTTT. Amino acids: CASSEGRRGLNSGKLFF.

V gene TRBV28 combines with J gene TRBJ2-3; 7 positions match TRBD2. The V gene's germline CDR1 is MDHEN and CDR2 SYDVKM. The CDR3 has 15 residues. The ends lost 2 bases at V and 3 bases at J; junction bases unmatched: 5. CDR3 protein: CASSLPGEGTDTQYF. Here the CDR3 DNA reads TGTGCCAGCAGTTTACCGGGGGAGGGGACAGATACGCAGTATTTT.

This clone has a handful of counts. This chain connects TRBV19 to TRBJ1-3, with D possibly being TRBD1 (5 bases). Deletions cut 5 bases from V and 4 bases from J, with 15 bases between. This CDR3 has 15 amino acids. CDR1 and CDR2 from the germline V gene are LNHDA and SQIVND (reference sequence). The CDR3 spells CASSQGSGFGNTIYF. The CDR3 DNA sequence: TGTGCCAGTAGTCAGGGCTCTGGGTTCGGAAACACCATATATTTT.

The V gene is TRBV4-3, the J gene TRBJ2-7; TRBD2 is a possible D gene (7 bases). CDR1 and CDR2 (germline): LGHNA, YSLEER. The CDR3 covers 15 residues. V dropped 0 bases and J dropped 6 bases, with 15 bases sitting between them. CDR3 sequence (DNA): TGCGCCAGCAGCCAAGATAACAGGGACTACGGCGAGCAGTACTTC. Amino acid sequence: CASSQDNRDYGEQYF.

The chain employs TRBV20-1 and TRBJ2-3; the match to TRBD2 covers 8 bases. The CDR3 has 15 amino acids. Germline-derived CDR1 and CDR2 are DFQATT and SNEGSKA (reference sequence). The J segment lost 3 bases and the V segment lost 3 bases, leaving 8 bases of the junction unmatched. The CDR3 nucleotides read TGCAGTGCTAGTGAAGCACTAGCGGCGACAGATACGCAGTATTTT. This gives the protein CSASEALAATDTQYF.

V is TRBV18 and J is TRBJ1-2; TRBD1 matches 9 bases. The germline V gene has CDR1 KGHSH and CDR2 LQKENI. Trimming took 3 bases from V and 3 from J; bases not matched to a gene: 5. CDR3 size: 15 residues. The CDR3 DNA is TGTGCCAGCTCACCTGGACAGGGGCGACACTATGGCTACACCTTC. Its protein product is CASSPGQGRHYGYTF.